A single T cell receptor (beta chain) is shown here with its context. The target antigen is unknown. This entry is derived from a study of CXCR3-negative and CXCR3-positive naive CD8 T cells. Per the germline V gene, CDR1 is ENHRY and CDR2 is SYGVKD. The CDR3 loop spans 18 amino acids. It was by 5' RACE with UMI labels that the TRB cDNA libraries were prepared. TCRdb reprocessed the 5' RACE reads and keeps a single row for each CDR3 protein, giving no DNA. With tens of thousands of distinct CDR3 sequences in the sample, the ten largest clones hold roughly 0.48%. Study-wide results and caveats: Cryopreservation partially decreased CXCR3 expression, and most assays used fresh PBMCs. Higher TRB CDR3 hydrophobicity marked CXCR3-positive naive cells relative to CXCR3-negative naive cells.

Using triplicate sorts, some 300,000 cells were collected each time from every CD8+ T cell subset. Naive CD8+ T cells displayed a CD45RO-CCR7+CD27+CD95- phenotype. The specimen sequenced was naive CXCR3+ CD8+ T cells from blood. Subset in this sample: CD45RO-CCR7+CD27+CD95- naive CD8+ T cells expressing CXCR3 (TNR3+). The V and J genes are TRBV10-3 and TRBJ1-2; the TRBD1 assignment by TCRdb is unverifiable without DNA. This TCR was sampled from a human donor in good health. Some clones in this sample may be carry-over from other donors' samples. The CDR3 region is CAISDRWIDRGLNYGYTF.